Shown below are 12 T cell receptor beta chains from a single sample sequenced in a study of T cell clonality in common variable immunodeficiency. Measured with immunoSEQ multiplex PCR; TCRdb has only the in-frame clones, and not every one. This sample includes some 52,000 clones with no singletons; its ten biggest clones take up about 3.4%. The sample consisted of peripheral blood mononuclear cells. The receptors shown here come from a person aged 18 to 70 in good health.

The table lists this clone with many counts. From the germline J gene comes the end of the CDR3, since the read stops 3 residues before it. The chain has TRBV20-1 and TRBJ2-1; 9 nucleotides align to TRBD2. This CDR3 comprises 17 residues. CDR1 is DFQATT, CDR2 SNEGSKA, per germline (reference sequence). J lost 6 bases, V lost 3 bases, and 15 bases had no gene match. The part of the CDR3 DNA that was read is TGCAGTGCTAGTGTAGCGGGAGTCCTCGAGTTGCGCAATGAG. Amino acid sequence: CSASVAGVLELRNE. The whole CDR3 reads CSASVAGVLELRNEQFF.

This clone was picked up many times. The read stops 3 residues short of the end of the CDR3; the missing end is completed from the germline J gene. The chain has TRBV29-1 and TRBJ2-7, with a possible D match to TRBD1 (5 bases). In germline, CDR1 is SQVTM, CDR2 ANQGSEA. V gave up 1 base and J gave up 4 bases, with 8 bases separating them. The CDR3 totals 12 residues. The CDR3 DNA, read in part, is TGCAGCGTTGAAGGACAGTCTTACGAG. It specifies CSVEGQSYE. The whole CDR3 sequence reads CSVEGQSYEQYF.

The sample holds a few counts of this clone. CDR3: CASSTSSGTYEQYF. The sequenced CDR3 bases are TGTGCCAGTAGTACCTCTAGCGGGACTTACGAG. The chain couples TRBV19 to TRBJ2-7; TRBD2 matches at 9 bases. Read sequence stops 3 residues before the CDR3 end, and the germline J gene provides the missing end. Germline assignment: CDR1 LNHDA and CDR2 SQIVND (reference sequence). The CDR3 loop spans 14 amino acids. The trim removed 4 bases at V and 4 bases at J, leaving 5 bases unmatched.

This clone appeared many times. The CDR3 extends 3 residues past the end of the read, so its final part is completed from the germline J gene. This sequence joins TRBV10-2 and TRBJ2-3; 8 bases agree with TRBD2. This CDR3 has 15 amino acids. CDR1 and CDR2 (germline): WSHSY, SAAADI. V shed 3 bases and J 4 bases; nucleotides not matched to a gene: 6. The CDR3 is CASSDKAGVADTQYF. The CDR3 DNA, read in part, is TGCGCCAGCAGTGATAAAGCGGGAGTTGCAGATACG.

This clone was found a few times. The sequenced fragment ends 3 residues before the CDR3 boundary, so the rest is inferred from the germline J gene. The chain combines TRBV2 with TRBJ1-2, with TRBD1 matching 7 bases. From germline, CDR1 is SNHLY and CDR2 FYNNEI. The CDR3 length is 12 residues. Here the CDR3 reads CASRSDRMVYTF. CDR3 DNA, as far as it was read: TGTGCCAGCAGATCGGACAGGATGGTC.

The CDR3: CASGPGTGFTGELFF. The DNA read from the CDR3 is TGCGCCAGCGGCCCTGGGACAGGGTTTACCGGGGAG. The genes are TRBV5-1 and TRBJ2-2, with 9 bases that match TRBD1. The sequence runs out 3 residues before the end of the CDR3; the remainder is reconstructed from the germline J gene. Germline V CDR1 and CDR2: SGHRS, YFSETQ. The CDR3 totals 15 residues. V shed 7 bases, J shed 5 bases, and the junction held 9 bases outside the gene matches.

In this sample, this clone turned up many times. The DNA ends 3 residues before the CDR3 does, and the rest of the CDR3 is filled in from the germline J gene. The J gene is TRBJ2-7, the V gene TRBV6-1, with D possibly TRBD2 on 6 matching bases. Germline V gene sequence: CDR1 MNHNS, CDR2 SASEGT. The ends were cut back, 2 bases at V and 5 bases at J, with 13 bases in the middle. This CDR3 spans 14 amino acids. The CDR3 spells CASSETRLVDEQYF. The CDR3 DNA, read in part, is TGTGCCAGCAGTGAAACCCGACTAGTTGACGAG.

This clone was observed at least ten times. The read ends 3 residues shy of where the CDR3 ends; the end is completed using the germline J gene. The chain joins TRBV20-1 to TRBJ1-2, with D perhaps TRBD1 (5 bases). V was clipped by 6 bases and J by 5 bases, with 19 bases between them. Germline lookup yields CDR1 DFQATT and CDR2 SNEGSKA (reference sequence). The CDR3 totals 14 residues. This CDR3 is CSARRGGGEYGYTF. The CDR3 bases that were read are TGCAGTGCGCGAAGGGGAGGCGGAGAGTATGGC.

This clone was recorded at least ten times. The read comes to an end 3 residues before the CDR3 does, leaving the germline J gene to fill in the end. The chain employs TRBV6-2 or TRBV6-3 and TRBJ2-7, with 7 bases matching TRBD2. The ends lost 2 bases at V and 1 base at J; junction bases unmatched: 8. This CDR3 comprises 16 residues. The germline gives CDR1 MNHEY, CDR2 SVGEGT. The sequenced part of the CDR3 DNA is TGTGCCAGCAGTTACGAAATAGCTAGCGGATCCTACGAG. This translates into CASSYEIASGSYE. In full, the CDR3 is CASSYEIASGSYEQYF.

This clone was recorded at least ten times. The sequence runs out 3 residues before the end of the CDR3; the remainder is reconstructed from the germline J gene. The chain carries TRBV20-1 and TRBJ1-3; no definite D call. CDR1 is DFQATT and CDR2 is SNEGSKA in the germline V gene (reference sequence). The ends were cut back, 6 bases at V and 4 bases at J, with 7 bases in the middle. The CDR3 has 11 residues. This CDR3 reads CSAKQGNTIYF. The sequenced CDR3 bases are TGCAGTGCAAAACAGGGAAACACC.

This clone was counted at least ten times. CDR3 in amino acids: CASSLELAAYEQYF. The covered CDR3 bases are TGCGCCAGCAGCTTGGAACTAGCGGCCTACGAG. The chain couples TRBV5-1 to TRBJ2-7, with TRBD2 matching 8 bases. The CDR3 goes on 3 residues after the read ends, and that part is filled in from the germline J gene. CDR1 and CDR2 (germline): SGHRS, YFSETQ. The CDR3 is 14 residues long. The J segment lost 2 bases and the V segment lost 0 bases, leaving 1 base of the junction unmatched. The whole variable domain, remainder taken from reference TRBV5-1 and TRBJ2-7, is KAGVTQTPRYLIKTRGQQVTLSCSPISGHRSVSWYQQTPGQGLQFLFEYFSETQRNKGNFPGRFSGRQFSNSRSEMNVSTLELGDSALYLCASSLELAAYEQYFGPGTRLTVT.

This clone was picked up many times. One end of the junction varies from germline; a read error may be responsible. The read ends 3 residues before the CDR3 terminus; that terminus is restored from the germline J gene. The V call is TRBV4-2, the J call TRBJ2-2; 8 bases line up with TRBD1. Per the germline V gene, CDR1 is LGHNA and CDR2 is YNFKEQ. The CDR3 covers 15 residues. This CDR3 is CASSQEDRVAGELFF. The DNA read from the CDR3 is TGCGCCAGCAGCCAGGAGGACAGGGTGGCCGGGGAG.